These 2 T cell receptor beta chains share one sample of origin, sequenced in a study of shared clonotypes between healthy human individuals. Assay: immunoSEQ multiplex PCR; the TCRdb copy retains only in-frame clones and omits some. Altogether hundreds of thousands of clones are present, around 72% being singletons, with the ten largest covering 1.8%. The specimen was memory CD4+ T cells sorted from blood. The subset is: CD45RA-negative fraction. The source of these receptors is a woman aged 25 to 39 in good health.

CDR3 protein: CASSGSLADYNEQFF. Here the CDR3 DNA reads TGTGCCAGCAGTGGCTCACTAGCGGATTACAATGAGCAGTTCTTC. The chain joins TRBV6-1 to TRBJ2-1; the match to TRBD2 covers 8 bases. V shed 4 bases, J shed 4 bases, and the junction held 6 bases outside the gene matches. The CDR3 covers 15 residues. Germline CDR1 and CDR2: MNHNS and SASEGT.

The CDR3 loop reads CASSTVGANYGYTF. DNA for the CDR3: TGTGCCAGTAGTACAGTCGGGGCTAACTATGGCTACACCTTC. The chain employs TRBV19 and TRBJ1-2; no clear D. The CDR3 sequence is 14 residues long. The V and J ends lost 4 bases and 0 bases respectively, with 9 bases between them. Germline V gene data show CDR1 as LNHDA and CDR2 as SQIVND (reference sequence).